What follows is one T cell receptor (beta chain) and its context. The sample has other DNA sequences that encode this CDR3 too. The record originates from a study of shared clonotypes between healthy human individuals. There are 14 residues in the CDR3. The germline gives CDR1 MNHNS, CDR2 SASEGT. V lost 2 bases, J lost 6 bases, and 13 bases lay in between. Profiling relied on immunoSEQ multiplex PCR, and the TCRdb table lists in-frame clones only, not all of them. The repertoire holds under 1,100,000 clones, with more than 75% as singletons. The sequencing input was memory CD4+ T cells from PBMCs. As to subset: CD45RA-negative fraction. This receptor was identified in a man younger than 35 in good health. Some clones in this sample may be carry-over from other donors' samples. This rearrangement joins TRBV6-1 to TRBJ1-2; unclear D gene. The CDR3 DNA reads as TGTGCCAGCAGTGAAAGGGCAGGCAGGAATGGCTACACCTTC. Translation: CASSERAGRNGYTF.